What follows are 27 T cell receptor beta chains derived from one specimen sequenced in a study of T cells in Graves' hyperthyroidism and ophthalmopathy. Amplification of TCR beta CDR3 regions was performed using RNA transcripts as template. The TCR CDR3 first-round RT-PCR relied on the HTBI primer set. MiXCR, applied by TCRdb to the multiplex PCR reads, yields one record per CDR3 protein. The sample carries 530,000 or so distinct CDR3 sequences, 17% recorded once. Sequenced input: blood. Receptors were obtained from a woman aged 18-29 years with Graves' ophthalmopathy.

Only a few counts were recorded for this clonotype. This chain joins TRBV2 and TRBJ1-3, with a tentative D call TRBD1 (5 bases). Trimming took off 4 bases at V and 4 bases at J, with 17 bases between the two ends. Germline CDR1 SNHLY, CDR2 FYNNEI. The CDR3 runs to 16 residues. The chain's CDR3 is CASSGSGTLKGNTIYF. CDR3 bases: TGTGCCAGCAGTGGCTCCGGGACTTTGAAAGGAAACACCATATATTTT.

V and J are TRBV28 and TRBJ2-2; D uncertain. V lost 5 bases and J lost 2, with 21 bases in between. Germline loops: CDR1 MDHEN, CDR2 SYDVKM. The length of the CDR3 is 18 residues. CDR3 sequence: CASSLIRLEKGNTGELFF. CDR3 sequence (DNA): TGTGCCAGCAGTCTCATCAGACTGGAGAAGGGTAACACCGGGGAGCTGTTTTTT.

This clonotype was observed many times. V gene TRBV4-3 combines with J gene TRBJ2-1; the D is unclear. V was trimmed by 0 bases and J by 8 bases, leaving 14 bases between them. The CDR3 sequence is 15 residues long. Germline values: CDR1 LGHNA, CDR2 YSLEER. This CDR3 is CASSQDKNDVDEQFF. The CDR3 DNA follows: TGCGCCAGCAGCCAAGATAAGAATGACGTCGATGAGCAGTTCTTC.

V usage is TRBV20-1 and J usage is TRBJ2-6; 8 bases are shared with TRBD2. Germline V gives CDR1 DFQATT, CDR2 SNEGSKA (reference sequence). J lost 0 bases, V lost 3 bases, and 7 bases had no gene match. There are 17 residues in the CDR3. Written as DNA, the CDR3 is TGCAGTGCTAGGGGAGCGGGAGTGATCTCTGGGGCCAACGTCCTGACTTTC. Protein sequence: CSARGAGVISGANVLTF.

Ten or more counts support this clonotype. DNA of the CDR3: TGTGCCAGCAGCTCGACAGGGTCCTCCTACAATGAGCAGTTCTTC. It specifies CASSSTGSSYNEQFF. V is TRBV7-2 and J is TRBJ2-1, with 7 bases aligning to TRBD1. V shed 4 bases and J 0 bases; nucleotides not matched to a gene: 3. Germline V lookup: CDR1 SGHTA, CDR2 FQGNSA. This CDR3 has 15 residues. The whole variable domain, filled in from reference TRBV7-2 and TRBJ2-1, reads GAGVSQSPSNKVTEKGKDVELRCDPISGHTALYWYRQSLGQGLEFLIYFQGNSAPDKSGLPSDRFSAERTGGSVSTLTIQRTQQEDSAVYLCASSSTGSSYNEQFFGPGTRLTVL.

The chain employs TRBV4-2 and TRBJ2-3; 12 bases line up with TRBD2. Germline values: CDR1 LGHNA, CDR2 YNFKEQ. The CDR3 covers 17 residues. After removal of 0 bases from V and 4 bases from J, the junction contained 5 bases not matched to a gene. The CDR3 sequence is CASSQDGLAGGPDTQYF. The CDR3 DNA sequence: TGTGCCAGCAGCCAAGATGGCCTAGCGGGGGGGCCAGATACGCAGTATTTT.

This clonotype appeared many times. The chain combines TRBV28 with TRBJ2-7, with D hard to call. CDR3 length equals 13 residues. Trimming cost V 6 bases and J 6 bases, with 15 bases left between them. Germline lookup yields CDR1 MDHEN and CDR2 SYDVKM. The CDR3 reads CASRFSLQGEQYF. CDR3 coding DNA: TGTGCCAGCAGATTTAGTCTCCAAGGCGAGCAGTACTTC.

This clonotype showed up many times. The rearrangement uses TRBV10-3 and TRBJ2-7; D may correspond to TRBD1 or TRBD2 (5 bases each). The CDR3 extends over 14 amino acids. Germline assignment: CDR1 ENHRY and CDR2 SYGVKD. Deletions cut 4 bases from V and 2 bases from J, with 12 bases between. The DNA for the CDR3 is TGTGCCATCAGTGTGGGGACCCCACCCTACGAGCAGTACTTC. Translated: CAISVGTPPYEQYF.

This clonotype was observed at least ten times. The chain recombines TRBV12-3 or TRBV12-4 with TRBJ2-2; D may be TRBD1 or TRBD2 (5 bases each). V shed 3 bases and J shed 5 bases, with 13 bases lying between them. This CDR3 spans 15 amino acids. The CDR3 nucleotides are TGTGCCAGCAGTTTCACTGTAGGGGAGACCGGGGAGCTGTTTTTT. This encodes CASSFTVGETGELFF.

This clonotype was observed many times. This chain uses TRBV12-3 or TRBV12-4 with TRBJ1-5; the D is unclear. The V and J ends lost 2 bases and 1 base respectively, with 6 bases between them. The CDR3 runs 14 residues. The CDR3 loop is CASSLRESNQPQHF. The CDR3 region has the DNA TGTGCCAGCAGTTTAAGAGAGAGCAATCAGCCCCAGCATTTT.

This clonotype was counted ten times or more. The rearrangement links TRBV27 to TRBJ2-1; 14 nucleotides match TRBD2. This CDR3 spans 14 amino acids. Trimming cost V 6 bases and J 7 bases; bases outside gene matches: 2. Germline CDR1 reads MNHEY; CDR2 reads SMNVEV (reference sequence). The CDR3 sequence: CASRTSGRANEQFF. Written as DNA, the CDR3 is TGTGCCAGCAGGACTAGCGGGAGGGCAAATGAGCAGTTCTTC.

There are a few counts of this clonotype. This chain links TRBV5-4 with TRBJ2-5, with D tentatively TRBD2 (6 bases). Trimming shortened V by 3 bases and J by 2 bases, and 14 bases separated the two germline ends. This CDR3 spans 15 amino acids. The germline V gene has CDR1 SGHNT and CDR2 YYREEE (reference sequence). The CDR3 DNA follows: TGTGCCAGCAGCTCACATAGAAGCGGGCAAGAGACCCAGTACTTC. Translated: CASSSHRSGQETQYF. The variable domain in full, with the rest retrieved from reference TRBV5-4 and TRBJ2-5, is ETGVTQSPTHLIKTRGQQVTLRCSSQSGHNTVSWYQQALGQGPQFIFQYYREEENGRGNFPPRFSGLQFPNYSSELNVNALELDDSALYLCASSSHRSGQETQYFGPGTRLLVL.

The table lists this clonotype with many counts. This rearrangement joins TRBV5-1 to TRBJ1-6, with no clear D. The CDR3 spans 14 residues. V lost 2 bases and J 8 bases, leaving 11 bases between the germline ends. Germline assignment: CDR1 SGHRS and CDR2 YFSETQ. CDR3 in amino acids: CASSFKEWDSPLHF. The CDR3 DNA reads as TGCGCCAGCAGCTTTAAGGAATGGGATTCACCCCTCCACTTT.

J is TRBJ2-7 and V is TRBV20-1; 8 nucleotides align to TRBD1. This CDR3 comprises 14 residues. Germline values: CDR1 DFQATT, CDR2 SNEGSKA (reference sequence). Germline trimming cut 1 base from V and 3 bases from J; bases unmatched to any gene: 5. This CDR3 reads CSARVQGAYYEQYF. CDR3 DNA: TGCAGTGCTAGAGTCCAGGGGGCGTACTACGAGCAGTACTTC.

As DNA, the CDR3 is TGCAGCGTTGGAACTAGCGGGAGTAGCGGGGGCACAGATACGCAGTATTTT. Translated: CSVGTSGSSGGTDTQYF. This chain links TRBV29-1 with TRBJ2-3; 11 nucleotides agree with TRBD2. The CDR3 runs to 17 residues. V dropped 4 bases and J dropped 1; count of bases not matched to a gene: 10. Germline CDR1 is SQVTM and CDR2 is ANQGSEA.

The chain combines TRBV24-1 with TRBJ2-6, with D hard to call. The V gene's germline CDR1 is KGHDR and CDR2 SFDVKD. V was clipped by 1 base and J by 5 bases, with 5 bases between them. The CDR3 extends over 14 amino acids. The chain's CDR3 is CATSDFARANVLTF. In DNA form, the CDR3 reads TGTGCCACCAGTGATTTCGCAAGGGCCAACGTCCTGACTTTC.

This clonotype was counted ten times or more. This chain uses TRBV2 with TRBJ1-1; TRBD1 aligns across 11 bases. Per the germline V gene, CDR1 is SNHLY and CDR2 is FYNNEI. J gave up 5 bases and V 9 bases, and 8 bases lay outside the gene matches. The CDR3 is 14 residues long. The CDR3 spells CASGQGARYTEAFF. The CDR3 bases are TGTGCCAGTGGACAGGGGGCTAGATATACTGAAGCTTTCTTT.

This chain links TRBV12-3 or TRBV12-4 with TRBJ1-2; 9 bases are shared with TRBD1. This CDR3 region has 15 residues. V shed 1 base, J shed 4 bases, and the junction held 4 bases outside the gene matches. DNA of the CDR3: TGTGCCAGCAGTTTAGGAACAGGGGGCGGCTATGGCTACACCTTC. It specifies CASSLGTGGGYGYTF.

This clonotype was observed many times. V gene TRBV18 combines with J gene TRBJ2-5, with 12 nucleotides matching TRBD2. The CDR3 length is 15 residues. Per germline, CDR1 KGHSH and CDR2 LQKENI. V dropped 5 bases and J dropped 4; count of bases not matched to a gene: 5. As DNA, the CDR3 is TGTGCCAGCTCAACGACTAGCGGGGGCACAGAGACCCAGTACTTC. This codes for CASSTTSGGTETQYF.

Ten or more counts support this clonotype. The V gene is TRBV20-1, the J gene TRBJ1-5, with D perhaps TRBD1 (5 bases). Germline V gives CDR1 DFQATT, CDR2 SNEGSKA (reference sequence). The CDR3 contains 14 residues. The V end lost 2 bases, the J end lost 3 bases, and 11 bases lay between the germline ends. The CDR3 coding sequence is TGCAGTGCTAGACCGCAGGGAGACAATCAGCCCCAGCATTTT. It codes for CSARPQGDNQPQHF.

This chain's CDR3 is CASSPREDSPLHF. The CDR3 DNA follows: TGTGCCAGCAGCCCTCGAGAGGATTCACCCCTCCACTTT. The J gene is TRBJ1-6, the V gene TRBV27; D call uncertain. This CDR3 has 13 amino acids. V lost 6 bases, J lost 8 bases, and 11 bases lay in between. Germline CDR1 is MNHEY and CDR2 is SMNVEV (reference sequence).

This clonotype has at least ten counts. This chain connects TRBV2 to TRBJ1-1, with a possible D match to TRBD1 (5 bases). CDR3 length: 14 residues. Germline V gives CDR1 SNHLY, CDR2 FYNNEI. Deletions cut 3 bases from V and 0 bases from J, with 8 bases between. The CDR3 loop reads CASSDQGLNTEAFF. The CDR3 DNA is TGTGCCAGCAGTGACCAGGGCCTGAACACTGAAGCTTTCTTT.

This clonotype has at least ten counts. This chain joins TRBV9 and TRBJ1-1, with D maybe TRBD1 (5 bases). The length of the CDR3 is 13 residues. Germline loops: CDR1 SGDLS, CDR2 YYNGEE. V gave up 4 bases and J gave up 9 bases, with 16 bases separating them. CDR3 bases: TGTGCCAGCAGCTTCGGGGCCGAATCTCAAGCTTTCTTT. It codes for CASSFGAESQAFF.

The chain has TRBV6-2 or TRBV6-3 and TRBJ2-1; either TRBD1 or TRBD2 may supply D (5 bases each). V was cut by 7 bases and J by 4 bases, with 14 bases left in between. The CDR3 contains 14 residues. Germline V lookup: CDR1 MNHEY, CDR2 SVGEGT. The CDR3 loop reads CASKPGTNYNEQFF. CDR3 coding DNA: TGTGCCAGCAAGCCTGGGACCAATTACAATGAGCAGTTCTTC.

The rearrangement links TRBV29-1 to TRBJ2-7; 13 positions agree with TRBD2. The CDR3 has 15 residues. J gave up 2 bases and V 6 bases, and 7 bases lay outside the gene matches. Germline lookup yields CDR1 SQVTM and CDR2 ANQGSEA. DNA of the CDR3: TGCAGCGTCTTTCGAACTAGCGGGGGGGCCTACGAGCAGTACTTC. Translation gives CSVFRTSGGAYEQYF.

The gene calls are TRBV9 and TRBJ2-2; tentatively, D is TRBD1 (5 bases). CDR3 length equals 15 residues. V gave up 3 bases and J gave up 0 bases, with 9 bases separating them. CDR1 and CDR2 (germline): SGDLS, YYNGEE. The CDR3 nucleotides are TGTGCCAGCAGCGAAAGGGGCCCGAACACCGGGGAGCTGTTTTTT. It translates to CASSERGPNTGELFF.

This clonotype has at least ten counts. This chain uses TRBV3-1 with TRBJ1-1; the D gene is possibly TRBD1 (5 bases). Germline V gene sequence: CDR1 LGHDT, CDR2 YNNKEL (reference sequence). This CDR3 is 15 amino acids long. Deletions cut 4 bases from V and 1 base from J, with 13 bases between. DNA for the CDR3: TGTGCCAGCAGCCTAATTGGGACGGCGAACACTGAAGCTTTCTTT. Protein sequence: CASSLIGTANTEAFF.